This entry lists 19 T cell receptor beta chains sequenced from one sample in a study of graft-versus-host responses after intestinal transplantation (dated by TCRdb to the early 2020s). These receptors have no known antigen. The time point label corresponds to: cells obtained before transplantation from donor or recipient. The receptor library was made with the immunoSEQ multiplex PCR assay. TCRdb carries this immuneACCESS record with in-frame sequences only. Its versions omit some clonotypes, under half of them owing to an unresolved V gene in the studies checked, with the rest unexplained. The sample has some 82,000 clones on record, around 86% of them singletons. The ten largest account for around 7.8% of the sample. The sequencing here drew on unstimulated CD8+ T cells sorted from spleen or lymph node cells, taken before transplant. The receptors were gathered from a human donor who was the organ donor for an intestinal transplant.

The chain employs TRBV5-1 and TRBJ2-5; 7 bases match TRBD1. The V gene's germline CDR1 is SGHRS and CDR2 YFSETQ. The CDR3 runs to 15 residues. V gave up 0 bases and J gave up 5 bases; unmatched junction bases: 7. The CDR3 nucleotides read TGCGCCAGCAGCTTGGGGGACAGTGTGTTGGAGACCCAGTACTTC. Amino acid sequence: CASSLGDSVLETQYF.

The CDR3: CASSFWGTAEDEETQYF. CDR3 nucleotides: TGTGCCAGCAGCTTTTGGGGAACGGCAGAAGACGAGGAGACCCAGTACTTC. The chain uses TRBV7-9 and TRBJ2-5; D gene uncertain. Trimming removed 3 bases from V and 5 bases from J, with 22 bases in between. The CDR3 totals 17 residues. CDR1 SEHNR and CDR2 FQNEAQ come from the germline V gene (reference sequence).

The chain joins TRBV27 to TRBJ2-7, with TRBD2 matching over 10 bases. The CDR3 is 12 amino acids. J lost 5 bases, V lost 8 bases, and 3 bases had no gene match. The germline V gene has CDR1 MNHEY and CDR2 SMNVEV (reference sequence). Here the CDR3 reads CASGTSVHEQYF. The CDR3 DNA sequence: TGTGCCAGCGGGACTAGCGTTCACGAGCAGTACTTC.

J is TRBJ1-2 and V is TRBV30, with TRBD1 matching over 9 bases. The CDR3 consists of 14 residues. V shed 7 bases, J shed 5 bases, and the junction held 11 bases outside the gene matches. The germline CDR1 and CDR2 sequences are GTSNPN and SVGIG (reference sequence). For the CDR3, the DNA is TGTGCCTCTTCTCCCGGGACAGGGAATTATGGCTACACCTTC. Translating gives CASSPGTGNYGYTF.

This chain links TRBV5-6 with TRBJ1-2; D is uncertain. The CDR3 loop spans 14 amino acids. Germline lookup yields CDR1 SGHDT and CDR2 YYEEEE. Trimming shortened V by 3 bases and J by 3 bases, and 12 bases separated the two germline ends. The CDR3 loop reads CASSWEAAYYGYTF. The DNA of the CDR3 is TGTGCCAGCAGCTGGGAGGCGGCTTACTATGGCTACACCTTC.

The V call is TRBV11-2, the J call TRBJ1-1, with D possibly matching TRBD1 (6 bases). This CDR3 is 15 amino acids long. V was trimmed by 5 bases and J by 2 bases, leaving 15 bases between them. CDR1 and CDR2 from the germline V gene are SGHAT and FQNNGV. The CDR3 spells CASSDALGGNTEAFF. DNA for the CDR3: TGTGCCAGCAGCGATGCTTTAGGGGGAAACACTGAAGCTTTCTTT.

The genes are TRBV4-1 and TRBJ2-2, with 7 bases aligning to TRBD2. Germline CDR1 and CDR2: MGHRA and YSYEKL. The trim removed 4 bases at V and 0 bases at J, leaving 8 bases unmatched. The CDR3 runs 17 residues. CDR3 sequence reads: CASSREGPDANTGELFF. CDR3 nucleotides: TGCGCCAGCAGCCGGGAGGGTCCGGACGCGAACACCGGGGAGCTGTTTTTT.

About this clone: The junction differs from germline at one of its ends, possibly a read error. The rearrangement links TRBV5-6 to TRBJ1-2; 8 bases align to TRBD1. Germline assignment: CDR1 SGHDT and CDR2 YYEEEE. The CDR3 extends over 15 amino acids. The CDR3 nucleotides are TGTGCCAGCAGCTTGACCCCAGGGGGCTACATCAGCCTTCTCTTC. Protein: CASSLTPGGYISLLF.

This clone has a single count. This rearrangement joins TRBV9 to TRBJ1-5; TRBD1 might be the D (5 bases). The germline V gene has CDR1 SGDLS and CDR2 YYNGEE. The CDR3 is 15 amino acids. Between the trimmed V and J ends, which lost 1 base and 7 bases, there was a span of 15 bases. CDR3 sequence (DNA): TGTGCCAGCAGCGTATCCCTAGGGGCGGGACAGCCCCAGCATTTT. Protein: CASSVSLGAGQPQHF.

The chain carries TRBV4-2 and TRBJ1-2; D unresolved. Per germline, CDR1 LGHNA and CDR2 YNFKEQ. The CDR3 runs to 16 residues. V lost 0 bases, J lost 4 bases, and 15 bases lay in between. CDR3 amino acids: CASSQDSGRHLYGYTF. CDR3 nucleotides: TGTGCCAGCAGCCAAGATTCCGGCAGGCACCTCTATGGCTACACCTTC.

The chain combines TRBV30 with TRBJ2-7; 8 bases agree with TRBD2. J gave up 3 bases and V 3 bases, and 4 bases lay outside the gene matches. Germline CDR1 GTSNPN, CDR2 SVGIG (reference sequence). The CDR3 has 13 residues. The CDR3 DNA sequence: TGTGCCTGGAGCTTCGCGGGGGGCTACGAGCAGTACTTC. Translation: CAWSFAGGYEQYF.

Concerning this clone: The same CDR3 can be traced to other DNA sequences in this sample. This chain links TRBV27 with TRBJ2-5, with unresolved D. Trimming pared 2 bases from V and 5 bases from J, leaving 3 bases between. CDR1 MNHEY and CDR2 SMNVEV come from the germline V gene (reference sequence). This CDR3 has 11 amino acids. CDR3 in amino acids: CASSLGETQYF. CDR3 DNA: TGTGCCAGCAGTTTAGGGGAGACCCAGTACTTC.

The chain has TRBV30 and TRBJ1-2, with 7 bases matching TRBD1. Germline V gene data show CDR1 as GTSNPN and CDR2 as SVGIG (reference sequence). Trimming took 3 bases from V and 1 from J; bases not matched to a gene: 11. The CDR3 has 16 amino acids. The CDR3 DNA is TGTGCCTGGAGGGACCCCGAGGACAGGCTTAACTATGGCTACACCTTC. It yields the protein CAWRDPEDRLNYGYTF. The full variable domain, its missing parts supplied by reference TRBV30 and TRBJ1-2, is SQTIHQWPATLVQPVGSPLSLECTVEGTSNPNLYWYRQAAGRGLQLLFYSVGIGQISSEVPQNLSASRPQDRQFILSSKKLLLSDSGFYLCAWRDPEDRLNYGYTFGSGTRLTVV.

This clone was counted a single time. The chain carries TRBV6-1 and TRBJ1-2; 8 positions agree with TRBD1. CDR1 and CDR2 (germline): MNHNS, SASEGT. The CDR3 sequence is 16 residues long. Trimming took 2 bases from V and 4 from J; bases not matched to a gene: 9. As DNA, the CDR3 is TGTGCCAGCAGTGAAAATTCTGGGACAGGAATCTATGGCTACACCTTC. Residues: CASSENSGTGIYGYTF.

J is TRBJ2-1 and V is TRBV6-1; D remains unclear. The V end was cut by 8 bases, the J end by 4 bases, with 6 bases between. The CDR3 covers 11 residues. The germline CDR1 and CDR2 sequences are MNHNS and SASEGT. The CDR3 DNA reads TGTGCCAGCGACTCTTACAATGAGCAGTTCTTC. This translates into CASDSYNEQFF.

This CDR3 is CSVVAVEGNTIYF. The CDR3 DNA reads as TGCAGCGTTGTGGCTGTAGAGGGAAACACCATATATTTT. The gene calls are TRBV29-1 and TRBJ1-3; D gene unclear. Trimming stripped 4 bases from V and 4 bases from J, with 11 bases between. Germline V gene lookup returns CDR1 SQVTM and CDR2 ANQGSEA. This CDR3 has 13 residues.

The chain carries TRBV5-1 and TRBJ2-7; D is unclear. CDR3 length: 14 amino acids. Trimming pared 3 bases from V and 0 bases from J, leaving 10 bases between. CDR1 SGHRS and CDR2 YFSETQ come from the germline V gene. This chain's CDR3 is CASSSAGYSYEQYF. CDR3 DNA sequence: TGCGCCAGCAGCTCGGCAGGATACTCCTACGAGCAGTACTTC.

The chain carries TRBV5-1 and TRBJ1-6, with TRBD1 matching over 9 bases. The CDR3 length is 16 residues. J was trimmed by 7 bases and V by 1 base; bases with no gene match: 6. Germline lookup yields CDR1 SGHRS and CDR2 YFSETQ. Here the CDR3 reads CASSLSGQGRNSPLHF. Here the CDR3 DNA reads TGCGCCAGCAGCTTGTCGGGACAGGGACGGAATTCACCCCTCCACTTT.

On this clone: Other nucleotide sequences in the sample specify the same CDR3. The chain combines TRBV4-1 with TRBJ1-2; a possible D gene is TRBD1 (6 bases). CDR1 and CDR2 from the germline V gene are MGHRA and YSYEKL. CDR3 length equals 14 residues. Trimming took off 4 bases at V and 0 bases at J, with 9 bases between the two ends. In DNA form, the CDR3 reads TGCGCCAGCAGCCTTAGGACAGCTAACTATGGCTACACCTTC. Translation gives CASSLRTANYGYTF.